These 7 T cell receptor beta chains were sequenced from one sample in a study of metastatic and nonmetastatic thyroid tumors. Before thyroid surgery, none of the patients had received any treatment. MiXCR re-clonotyped the PCR reads for TCRdb. The sample includes some 20,000 clones, roughly 33% seen only once; the top ten take 20%. The sample consisted of adjacent normal tissue. The receptors shown here come from a female donor with papillary thyroid cancer or a benign thyroid nodule (not recorded which). Some clones in this sample may be carry-over from other donors' samples.

This clone was counted many times. The chain uses TRBV20-1 and TRBJ2-5; TRBD2 matches 11 bases. From germline, CDR1 is DFQATT and CDR2 SNEGSKA (reference sequence). The junction had 11 bases not matched to a gene; V was cut back by 3 bases and J by 5 bases. This CDR3 spans 16 amino acids. CDR3 sequence reads: CSASPTSGGVPETQYF. CDR3 sequence (DNA): TGCAGTGCTAGTCCTACTAGCGGGGGTGTCCCGGAGACCCAGTACTTC.

This chain connects TRBV30 to TRBJ1-3, with a tentative D call TRBD1 (5 bases). The ends were cut back, 5 bases at V and 1 base at J, with 12 bases in the middle. CDR3 length: 14 residues. CDR1 is GTSNPN and CDR2 is SVGIG in the germline V gene (reference sequence). The CDR3 nucleotides read TGTGCCTGGGGGGGGAGGTTATCTGGAAACACCATATATTTT. This gives the protein CAWGGRLSGNTIYF.

By share of the sample, this clone is medium-sized. This chain uses TRBV19 with TRBJ1-2; D perhaps matches TRBD1 (5 bases). The CDR3 sequence is 15 residues long. Looked up from germline, CDR1 is LNHDA and CDR2 is SQIVND (reference sequence). V was clipped by 5 bases and J by 4 bases, with 17 bases between them. The CDR3 protein is CASSDQQVISYGYTF. Written as DNA, the CDR3 is TGTGCCAGTAGTGATCAACAGGTTATAAGCTATGGCTACACCTTC.

This clone was recorded a few times. The chain joins TRBV12-3 or TRBV12-4 to TRBJ2-5, with 8 positions matching TRBD2. The CDR3 length is 14 residues. Trimming cost V 6 bases and J 6 bases; bases outside gene matches: 9. The CDR3 DNA reads TGTGCCAGCAGGGGTCGGGGGGGCCGGCAGACCCAGTACTTC. It is translated as CASRGRGGRQTQYF.

V usage is TRBV9 and J usage is TRBJ2-7; 7 nucleotides align to TRBD1. Germline CDR1 reads SGDLS; CDR2 reads YYNGEE. This CDR3 contains 15 residues. V was clipped by 0 bases and J by 7 bases; unmatched bases: 10. The CDR3, as DNA: TGTGCCAGCAGCGTAGGAGGGGGCAGGGACCGGGAGCAGTACTTC. It yields the protein CASSVGGGRDREQYF.

V gene TRBV28 combines with J gene TRBJ1-5; no clear D gene. Looked up from germline, CDR1 is MDHEN and CDR2 is SYDVKM. The V gene lost 5 bases and the J gene lost 9 bases, with 11 bases spanning the gap. The length of the CDR3 is 12 residues. The CDR3 coding sequence is TGTGCCAGCAGTCCCATTGGGTGGCCCCAGCATTTT. This gives the protein CASSPIGWPQHF.

This chain joins TRBV4-3 and TRBJ1-1; TRBD1 aligns across 8 bases. This CDR3 spans 12 amino acids. Germline assignment: CDR1 LGHNA and CDR2 YSLEER. Trimming removed 3 bases from V and 11 bases from J; junction bases left unmatched: 5. The CDR3: CASSQEGQEAFF. The CDR3 bases are TGCGCCAGCAGCCAGGAGGGACAGGAGGCTTTCTTT.